These 23 T cell receptor beta chains share one sample of origin, sequenced in a study of T cell responses to AZD1222 COVID-19 vaccine. Libraries were prepared by immunoSEQ multiplex PCR; TCRdb keeps only in-frame clonotypes and omits some of them. The sample yields about 180,000 clones, approximately 91% seen once. Specimen: peripheral blood, collected 28 days after the second AZD1222 dose. These receptors originate from an adult who received the AZD1222 COVID-19 vaccine.

The V gene is TRBV5-5, the J gene TRBJ1-2; D possibly corresponds to TRBD1 (6 bases). The germline V gene encodes CDR1 SGHKS and CDR2 YYEKEE (reference sequence). The length of the CDR3 is 15 residues. V dropped 6 bases and J dropped 8 bases, with 23 bases sitting between them. CDR3 protein: CASINLPGARWGYTF. The CDR3 DNA is TGTGCCAGCATCAACCTGCCGGGGGCCAGGTGGGGCTACACCTTC.

The rearrangement joins TRBV10-3 to TRBJ2-3; perhaps D is TRBD1 or TRBD2 (5 bases each). The CDR3 consists of 12 residues. Trimming took off 6 bases at V and 6 bases at J, with 10 bases between the two ends. Germline CDR1 and CDR2: ENHRY and SYGVKD. CDR3 in amino acids: CAIRGDVDTQYF. In nucleotides, the CDR3 is TGTGCCATCAGGGGGGACGTGGATACGCAGTATTTT.

Written as DNA, the CDR3 is TGTGCAAGTCGCTTAGAAGGGGCCCTAGAGACCCAGTACTTC. This sequence encodes CASRLEGALETQYF. V is TRBV12-2 and J is TRBJ2-5; the table assigns TRBD1, which was not confirmed against the DNA. TRBV12-2 is described as a pseudogene. CDR3 size: 14 residues.

The chain combines TRBV6-2 or TRBV6-3 with TRBJ1-5, with a tentative D call TRBD1 (5 bases). This CDR3 comprises 15 residues. Between the trimmed V and J ends, which lost 2 bases and 1 base, there was a span of 9 bases. CDR1 and CDR2 (germline): MNHEY, SVGEGT. CDR3 in DNA: TGTGCCAGCAGTTACGCAGGGAGGAGCAATCAGCCCCAGCATTTT. Translation gives CASSYAGRSNQPQHF.

J is TRBJ1-5 and V is TRBV5-8; D is possibly TRBD1 (6 bases). This CDR3 spans 17 amino acids. V was clipped by 2 bases and J by 2 bases, with 17 bases between them. The germline V gene has CDR1 SGHTS and CDR2 YDEGEE. CDR3 bases: TGTGCCAGCAGCTTAGGCATGGGGGGGCTAGGCAATCAGCCCCAGCATTTT. This encodes CASSLGMGGLGNQPQHF.

The CDR3 DNA follows: TGTGCCAGCAGTGAAGGGTCAGGGGGCGCACGGCAGCCCCAGCATTTT. Its translation is CASSEGSGGARQPQHF. The gene calls are TRBV6-1 and TRBJ1-5, with 8 bases aligning to TRBD1. Germline CDR1 reads MNHNS; CDR2 reads SASEGT. J lost 7 bases, V lost 1 base, and 9 bases had no gene match. The CDR3 is made up of 16 amino acids.

The V and J genes are TRBV6-5 and TRBJ1-1; D is possibly TRBD1 (5 bases). Germline V gene data show CDR1 as MNHEY and CDR2 as SVGAGI. The CDR3 extends over 11 amino acids. V lost 6 bases and J 7 bases, leaving 9 bases between the germline ends. CDR3 region: CASRRGHEAFF. The CDR3, as DNA: TGTGCCAGCAGGAGGGGCCATGAAGCTTTCTTT.

The CDR3 nucleotides read TGTGCCAGCAGCATGTCGGGGGCCGCTAACTATGGCTACACCTTC. Its translation: CASSMSGAANYGYTF. The V gene is TRBV6-5, the J gene TRBJ1-2; a possible D gene is TRBD1 (6 bases). V shed 6 bases and J shed 0 bases, with 14 bases lying between them. Germline CDR1 reads MNHEY; CDR2 reads SVGAGI. This CDR3 has 15 amino acids.

The chain links TRBV7-3 to TRBJ2-1; TRBD1 is a possible D gene (6 bases). Germline V gives CDR1 SGHTA, CDR2 FQGTGA. Trimming left V 4 bases short and J 9 bases short, with 13 bases between. This CDR3 contains 13 residues. The CDR3 DNA follows: TGTGCCAGCAGCTCAATAACAGGGTCTGAGCAGTTCTTC. This translates into CASSSITGSEQFF.

The V gene is TRBV6-5, the J gene TRBJ1-4; D unresolved. Between the trimmed V and J ends, which lost 6 bases and 4 bases, there was a span of 9 bases. The CDR3 is 13 residues long. The germline V gene encodes CDR1 MNHEY and CDR2 SVGAGI. The CDR3 region has the DNA TGTGCCAGCAGCCTAGACCGTAATGAAAAACTGTTTTTT. It specifies CASSLDRNEKLFF.

The chain employs TRBV19 and TRBJ1-2; no clear D gene. Looked up from germline, CDR1 is LNHDA and CDR2 is SQIVND (reference sequence). The CDR3 totals 15 residues. Trimming removed 1 base from V and 3 bases from J, with 12 bases in between. Written as DNA, the CDR3 is TGTGCCAGTAGTATAGGGTCAGCTGGGGACTATGGCTACACCTTC. Protein: CASSIGSAGDYGYTF.

The rearrangement joins TRBV6-2 or TRBV6-3 to TRBJ1-1, with TRBD1 as a possible D gene (6 bases). The germline CDR1 and CDR2 sequences are MNHEY and SVGEGT. The length of the CDR3 is 20 residues. V shed 2 bases and J shed 3 bases, with 28 bases lying between them. CDR3 loop: CASSYPLRGTLRGSDTEAFF. The CDR3 DNA follows: TGTGCCAGCAGTTACCCCCTGCGTGGGACTTTAAGGGGGTCGGACACTGAAGCTTTCTTT.

The rearrangement links TRBV7-9 to TRBJ1-4, with 8 nucleotides matching TRBD1. Germline trimming cut 3 bases from V and 7 bases from J; bases unmatched to any gene: 1. Germline V gene sequence: CDR1 SEHNR, CDR2 FQNEAQ (reference sequence). There are 13 residues in the CDR3. The CDR3 sequence is CASSLTGVEKLFF. The CDR3 DNA reads TGTGCCAGCAGCTTGACAGGGGTTGAAAAACTGTTTTTT.

The CDR3 protein is CASRAGQYNSPLHF. CDR3 in DNA: TGTGCCAGCAGAGCGGGACAGTATAATTCACCCCTCCACTTT. V usage is TRBV3-1 (or the pseudogene TRBV3-2) and J usage is TRBJ1-6, with 7 bases identical to TRBD1. The CDR3 is 14 residues long. Germline lookup yields CDR1 LGHDT and CDR2 YNNKEL (reference sequence). The V segment lost 6 bases and the J segment 4 bases; nucleotides outside the gene matches: 3.

The chain recombines TRBV6-5 with TRBJ1-1, with a possible D match to TRBD1 (5 bases). Trimming shortened V by 10 bases and J by 6 bases, and 18 bases separated the two germline ends. The germline gives CDR1 MNHEY, CDR2 SVGAGI. The CDR3 contains 13 residues. The chain's CDR3 is CATSGPGTAEAFF. CDR3 in DNA: TGTGCCACCTCAGGACCCGGGACTGCTGAAGCTTTCTTT.

As to this clone: This sample also contains other DNA sequences that code for the same CDR3. The V and J genes are TRBV3-1 (or the pseudogene TRBV3-2) and TRBJ1-2; TRBD1 aligns across 8 bases. The CDR3 consists of 14 residues. The trim removed 1 base at V and 8 bases at J, leaving 6 bases unmatched. Germline loops: CDR1 LGHDT, CDR2 YNNKEL (reference sequence). For the CDR3, the DNA is TGTGCCAGCAGCCAAGGCCAGGGGGCTAGAGGCTACACCTTC. Protein sequence: CASSQGQGARGYTF.

This CDR3 reads CASSDGRDNQETQYF. The CDR3 DNA reads TGTGCCAGCAGTGACGGCCGGGACAACCAAGAGACCCAGTACTTC. The V call is TRBV6-2 or TRBV6-3, the J call TRBJ2-5, with D perhaps TRBD1 (6 bases). V lost 5 bases, J lost 0 bases, and 13 bases lay in between. This CDR3 is built from 15 residues. In germline, CDR1 is MNHEY, CDR2 SVGEGT.

This chain joins TRBV27 and TRBJ2-3; possibly TRBD2 for D (6 bases). From germline, CDR1 is MNHEY and CDR2 SMNVEV (reference sequence). The CDR3 spans 15 residues. The germline V and J ends were trimmed by 5 bases and 2 bases, with 14 bases remaining between them. CDR3 DNA: TGTGCCAGCAGTCCGGGACTGGGGAACACAGATACGCAGTATTTT. Its protein product is CASSPGLGNTDTQYF.

V is TRBV9 and J is TRBJ2-7, with D unresolved. The germline V gene has CDR1 SGDLS and CDR2 YYNGEE. CDR3 length equals 15 residues. Trimming stripped 3 bases from V and 3 bases from J, with 16 bases between. CDR3 loop: CASSARPTTSYEQYF. The DNA for the CDR3 is TGTGCCAGCAGCGCTAGGCCGACAACCAGCTACGAGCAGTACTTC. The full variable domain, rest sourced from reference TRBV9 and TRBJ2-7, is DSGVTQTPKHLITATGQRVTLRCSPRSGDLSVYWYQQSLDQGLQFLIQYYNGEERAKGNILERFSAQQFPDLHSELNLSSLELGDSALYFCASSARPTTSYEQYFGPGTRLTVT.

The chain uses TRBV19 and TRBJ1-1, with TRBD1 identical over 7 bases. The germline V gene encodes CDR1 LNHDA and CDR2 SQIVND (reference sequence). CDR3 length equals 12 residues. After removal of 1 base from V and 10 bases from J, the junction contained 3 bases not matched to a gene. The CDR3 DNA follows: TGTGCCAGTAGTATAGGGTCAGGGGGAGCTTTCTTT. Its translation: CASSIGSGGAFF.

The chain recombines TRBV7-2 with TRBJ1-1; TRBD1 matches 7 bases. This CDR3 has 14 amino acids. With 1 base clipped from V and 8 bases from J, the junction kept 7 bases outside the gene matches. CDR1 is SGHTA and CDR2 is FQGNSA in the germline V gene. DNA for the CDR3: TGTGCCAGCAGCTTAGTAGTCGAGGACAGGGAAGCTTTCTTT. Amino acid sequence: CASSLVVEDREAFF.

The chain has TRBV7-2 and TRBJ2-1; 9 positions agree with TRBD2. Trimming removed 5 bases from V and 0 bases from J; junction bases left unmatched: 5. The germline CDR1 and CDR2 sequences are SGHTA and FQGNSA. The CDR3 is 16 residues long. CDR3 amino acids: CASSIRLAASYNEQFF. CDR3 sequence (DNA): TGTGCCAGCAGCATAAGACTAGCGGCCTCCTACAATGAGCAGTTCTTC.

DNA for the CDR3: TGTGCCACCAGTGATTTGACCGTTAGCGTCAACAATGAGCAGTTCTTC. It specifies CATSDLTVSVNNEQFF. The gene calls are TRBV24-1 and TRBJ2-1; TRBD2 might be the D (5 bases). Germline-derived CDR1 and CDR2 are KGHDR and SFDVKD. V lost 0 bases and J 5 bases, leaving 13 bases between the germline ends. CDR3 length: 16 amino acids.